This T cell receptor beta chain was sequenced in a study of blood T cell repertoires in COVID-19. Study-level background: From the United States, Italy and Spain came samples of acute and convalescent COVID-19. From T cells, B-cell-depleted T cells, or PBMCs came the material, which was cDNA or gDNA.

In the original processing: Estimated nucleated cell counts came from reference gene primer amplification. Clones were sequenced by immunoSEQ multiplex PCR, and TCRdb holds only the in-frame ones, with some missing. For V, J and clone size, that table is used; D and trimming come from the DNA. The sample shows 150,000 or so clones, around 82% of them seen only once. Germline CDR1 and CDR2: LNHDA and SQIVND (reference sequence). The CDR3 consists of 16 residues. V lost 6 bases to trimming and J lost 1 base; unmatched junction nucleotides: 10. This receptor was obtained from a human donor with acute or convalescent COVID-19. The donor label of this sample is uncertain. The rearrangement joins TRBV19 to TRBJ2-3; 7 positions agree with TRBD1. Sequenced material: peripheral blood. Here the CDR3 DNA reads TGTGCCAGTAGGCAGATATACAGGGGTGGCACAGATACGCAGTATTTT. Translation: CASRQIYRGGTDTQYF.